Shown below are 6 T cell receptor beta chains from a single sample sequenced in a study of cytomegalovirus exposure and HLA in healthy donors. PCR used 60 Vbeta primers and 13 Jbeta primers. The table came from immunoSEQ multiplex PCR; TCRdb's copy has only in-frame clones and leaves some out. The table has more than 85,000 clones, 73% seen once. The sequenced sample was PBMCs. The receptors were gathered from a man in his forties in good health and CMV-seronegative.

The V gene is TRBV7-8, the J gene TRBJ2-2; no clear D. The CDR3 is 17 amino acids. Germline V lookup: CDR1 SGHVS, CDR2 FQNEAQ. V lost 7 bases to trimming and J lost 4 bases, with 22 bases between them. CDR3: CASTLLKTATITGELFF. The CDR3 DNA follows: TGTGCCAGCACTCTTCTTAAAACAGCCACGATCACCGGGGAGCTGTTTTTT.

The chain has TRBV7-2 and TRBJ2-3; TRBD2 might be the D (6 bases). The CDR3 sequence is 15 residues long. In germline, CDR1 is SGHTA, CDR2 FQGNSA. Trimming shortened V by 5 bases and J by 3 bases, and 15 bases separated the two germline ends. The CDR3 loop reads CASSASGPRTDTQYF. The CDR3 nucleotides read TGTGCCAGCAGCGCCAGCGGGCCCAGGACAGATACGCAGTATTTT.

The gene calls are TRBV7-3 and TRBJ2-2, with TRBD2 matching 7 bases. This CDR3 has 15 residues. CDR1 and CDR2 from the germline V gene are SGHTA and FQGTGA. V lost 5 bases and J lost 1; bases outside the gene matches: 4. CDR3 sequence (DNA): TGTGCCAGCAGCCCCAGGACTAGGAACACCGGGGAGCTGTTTTTT. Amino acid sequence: CASSPRTRNTGELFF.

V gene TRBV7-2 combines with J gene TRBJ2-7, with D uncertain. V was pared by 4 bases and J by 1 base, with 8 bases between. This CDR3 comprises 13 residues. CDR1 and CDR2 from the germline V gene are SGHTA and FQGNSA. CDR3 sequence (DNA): TGTGCCAGCAGCTCGCTACCGTCCTACGAGCAGTACTTC. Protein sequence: CASSSLPSYEQYF. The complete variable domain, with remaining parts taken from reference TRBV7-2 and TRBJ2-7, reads GAGVSQSPSNKVTEKGKDVELRCDPISGHTALYWYRQSLGQGLEFLIYFQGNSAPDKSGLPSDRFSAERTGGSVSTLTIQRTQQEDSAVYLCASSSLPSYEQYFGPGTRLTVT.

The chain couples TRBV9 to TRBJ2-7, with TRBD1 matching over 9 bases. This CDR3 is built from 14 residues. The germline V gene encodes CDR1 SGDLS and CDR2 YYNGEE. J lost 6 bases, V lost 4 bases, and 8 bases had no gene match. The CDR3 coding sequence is TGTGCCAGCAGCCCGGGGGAGGACAGGGGCGAGCAGTACTTC. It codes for CASSPGEDRGEQYF.

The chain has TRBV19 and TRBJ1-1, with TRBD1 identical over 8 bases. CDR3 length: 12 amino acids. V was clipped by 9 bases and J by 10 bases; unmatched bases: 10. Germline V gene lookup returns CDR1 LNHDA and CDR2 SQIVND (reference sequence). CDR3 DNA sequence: TGTGCCAGCGCCCAGGGGGCTGGTGGAGCTTTCTTT. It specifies CASAQGAGGAFF.